The following is a TCR beta chain sequence with its context. V was pared by 4 bases and J by 6 bases, with 11 bases of the junction left unmatched. The CDR3 covers 18 residues. Germline CDR1 and CDR2: SEHNR and FQNEAQ (reference sequence). This sample stems from a study of blood T cell repertoires in COVID-19. Original processing notes: Quantification of nucleated cells was approximated via reference gene primer amplification. Profiling relied on immunoSEQ multiplex PCR, and the TCRdb table lists in-frame clones only, not all of them. The V and J calls and clone size were taken over from that table, and D and trimming were inferred from the DNA. The sample contains about 200,000 clones, roughly 81% of which appear only once.

This chain connects TRBV7-9 to TRBJ2-1; 14 bases match TRBD2. This receptor was identified in a woman over 75 with acute or convalescent COVID-19. The material sequenced was peripheral blood. DNA of the CDR3: TGTGCCAGCAGCTCCTTTGGGACTAGCGGGAGTTCTGTCAATGAGCAGTTCTTC. Amino acids: CASSSFGTSGSSVNEQFF.